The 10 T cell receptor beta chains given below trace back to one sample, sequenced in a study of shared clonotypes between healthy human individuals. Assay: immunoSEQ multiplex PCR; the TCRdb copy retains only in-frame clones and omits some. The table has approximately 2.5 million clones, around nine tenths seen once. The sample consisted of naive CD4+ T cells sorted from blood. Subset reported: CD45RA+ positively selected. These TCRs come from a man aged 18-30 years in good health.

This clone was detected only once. Written as DNA, the CDR3 is TGTGCCACCAGACAGGGGACTGGAAACACCATATATTTT. This translates into CATRQGTGNTIYF. The chain couples TRBV15 to TRBJ1-3, with 7 bases aligning to TRBD1. Trimming removed 6 bases from V and 2 bases from J; junction bases left unmatched: 1. Germline V gene lookup returns CDR1 LNHNV and CDR2 YYDKDF (reference sequence). There are 13 residues in the CDR3.

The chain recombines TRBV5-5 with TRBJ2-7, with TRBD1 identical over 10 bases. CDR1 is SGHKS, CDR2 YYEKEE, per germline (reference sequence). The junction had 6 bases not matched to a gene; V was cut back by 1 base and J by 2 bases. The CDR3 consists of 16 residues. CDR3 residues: CASSLSTGGPPYEQYF. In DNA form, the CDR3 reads TGTGCCAGCAGCTTGTCGACAGGGGGCCCTCCCTACGAGCAGTACTTC. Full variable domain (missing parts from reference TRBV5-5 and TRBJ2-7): DAGVTQSPTHLIKTRGQQVTLRCSPISGHKSVSWYQQVLGQGPQFIFQYYEKEERGRGNFPDRFSARQFPNYSSELNVNALLLGDSALYLCASSLSTGGPPYEQYFGPGTRLTVT.

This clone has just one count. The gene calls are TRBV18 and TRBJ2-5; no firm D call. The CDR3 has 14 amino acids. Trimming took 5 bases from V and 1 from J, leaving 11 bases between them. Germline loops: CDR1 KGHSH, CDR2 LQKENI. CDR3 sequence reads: CASSSPVSQETQYF. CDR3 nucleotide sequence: TGTGCCAGCTCAAGCCCGGTATCCCAAGAGACCCAGTACTTC.

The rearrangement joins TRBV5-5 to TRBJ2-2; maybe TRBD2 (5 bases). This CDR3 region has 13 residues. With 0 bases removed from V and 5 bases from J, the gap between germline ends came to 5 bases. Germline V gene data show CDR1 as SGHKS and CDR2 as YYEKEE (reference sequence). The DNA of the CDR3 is TGTGCCAGCAGCTTGGCGGGGACCGGGGAGCTGTTTTTT. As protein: CASSLAGTGELFF.

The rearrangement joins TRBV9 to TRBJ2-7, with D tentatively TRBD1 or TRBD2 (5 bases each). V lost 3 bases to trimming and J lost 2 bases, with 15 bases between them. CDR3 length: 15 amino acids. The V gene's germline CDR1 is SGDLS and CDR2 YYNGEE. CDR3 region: CASSAQSGGTYEQYF. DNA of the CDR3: TGTGCCAGCAGCGCCCAGAGTGGGGGAACCTACGAGCAGTACTTC.

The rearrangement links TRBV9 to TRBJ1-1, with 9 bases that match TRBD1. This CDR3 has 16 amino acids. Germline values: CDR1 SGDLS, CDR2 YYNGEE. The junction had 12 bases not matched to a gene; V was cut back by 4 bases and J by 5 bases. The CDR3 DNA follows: TGTGCCAGCAGCCGGGACAGGGTGAGGGAGGAAACTGAAGCTTTCTTT. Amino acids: CASSRDRVREETEAFF.

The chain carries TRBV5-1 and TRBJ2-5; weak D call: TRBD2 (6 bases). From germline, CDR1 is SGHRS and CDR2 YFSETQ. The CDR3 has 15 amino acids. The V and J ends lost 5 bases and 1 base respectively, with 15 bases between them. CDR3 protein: CASRRDFLVQETQYF. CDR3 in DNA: TGCGCCAGCAGGAGGGACTTTCTCGTCCAAGAGACCCAGTACTTC.

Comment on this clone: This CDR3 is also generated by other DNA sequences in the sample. CDR3 protein: CASSPSDTQYF. The CDR3, as DNA: TGTGCCAGCTCACCATCTGATACGCAGTATTTT. J is TRBJ2-3 and V is TRBV18; D is unresolved. Germline V gene sequence: CDR1 KGHSH, CDR2 LQKENI. The CDR3 has 11 amino acids. Trimming removed 2 bases from V and 6 bases from J, with 3 bases in between.

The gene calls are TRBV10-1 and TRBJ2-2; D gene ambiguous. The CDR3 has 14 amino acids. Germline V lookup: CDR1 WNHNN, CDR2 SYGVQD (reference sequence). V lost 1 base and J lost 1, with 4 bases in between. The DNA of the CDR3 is TGCGCCAGCAGTGAGTACCAGAACACCGGGGAGCTGTTTTTT. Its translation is CASSEYQNTGELFF.

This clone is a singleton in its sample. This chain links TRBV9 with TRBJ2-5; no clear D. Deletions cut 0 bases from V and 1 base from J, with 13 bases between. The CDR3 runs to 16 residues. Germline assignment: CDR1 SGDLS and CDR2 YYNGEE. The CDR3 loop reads CASSVASTPTQETQYF. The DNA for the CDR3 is TGTGCCAGCAGCGTAGCATCCACCCCGACCCAAGAGACCCAGTACTTC.